Following are 7 T cell receptor beta chains from one sample sequenced in a study of T cells in Graves' hyperthyroidism and ophthalmopathy (dated by TCRdb to between 2019 and 2020). The library relied on multiplex PCR. Reads for this sample came from an Illumina HiSeq 2000. The TCR beta CDR3 regions were amplified from RNA transcripts. The TCR CDR3 was subjected to a first round of RT-PCR using the HTBI primer set and the Qiagen OneStep RT-PCR kit. Clones were called with MiXCR by TCRdb after fastp trimmed the public reads at Q25, and only in-frame beta chains were retained. CDR3 protein sequences are deduplicated, and each keeps its most common genes and DNA. The sample has about 250,000 distinct CDR3 sequences on record, almost 25% of them singletons. The top ten hold roughly 35% of the sample. Sample: blood. Receptors were obtained from a woman between 35 and 50 years old with Graves' ophthalmopathy.

The genes are TRBV4-2 and TRBJ1-1; 8 bases are shared with TRBD1. In germline, CDR1 is LGHNA, CDR2 YNFKEQ. V shed 0 bases, J shed 5 bases, and the junction held 11 bases outside the gene matches. The CDR3 spans 17 residues. The CDR3 DNA reads as TGTGCCAGCAGCCAAGATTATTATCAGGGGGCTAAGACTGAAGCTTTCTTT. Its translation: CASSQDYYQGAKTEAFF.

The CDR3 reads CASRDRRRLTFF. CDR3 sequence (DNA): TGTGCCAGCAGGGACAGGCGGCGGTTGACTTTCTTT. This chain connects TRBV27 to TRBJ1-1, with 7 bases aligning to TRBD1. Germline V CDR1 and CDR2: MNHEY, SMNVEV (reference sequence). V gave up 6 bases and J gave up 12 bases; unmatched junction bases: 10. The CDR3 covers 12 residues.

In its sample, this clonotype was seen many times. The rearrangement uses TRBV7-9 and TRBJ1-2, with no clear D. The CDR3 spans 12 residues. The germline V gene encodes CDR1 SEHNR and CDR2 FQNEAQ (reference sequence). V lost 1 base to trimming and J lost 6 bases, with 6 bases between them. The CDR3 region is CASSLEQDGYTF. CDR3 DNA sequence: TGTGCCAGCAGCTTAGAGCAGGATGGCTACACCTTC.

The sample holds many counts of this clonotype. This chain joins TRBV5-6 and TRBJ1-1; D is ambiguous. Germline CDR1 reads SGHDT; CDR2 reads YYEEEE. V was clipped by 3 bases and J by 3 bases, with 9 bases between them. This CDR3 comprises 13 residues. The CDR3 here is CASSSAWDTEAFF. The CDR3 nucleotides are TGTGCCAGCAGCTCAGCTTGGGACACTGAAGCTTTCTTT.

This clonotype was detected many times. The rearrangement links TRBV7-6 to TRBJ2-2; the D is unclear. Per germline, CDR1 SGHVS and CDR2 FNYEAQ. This CDR3 is built from 12 residues. Trimming pared 2 bases from V and 7 bases from J, leaving 5 bases between. This CDR3 reads CASSLSVGELFF. DNA for the CDR3: TGTGCCAGCAGCTTATCCGTCGGGGAGCTGTTTTTT.

This clonotype came up many times. The rearrangement joins TRBV5-1 to TRBJ1-1; 9 bases are shared with TRBD1. V was pared by 4 bases and J by 4 bases, with 2 bases of the junction left unmatched. This CDR3 region has 13 residues. CDR1 is SGHRS, CDR2 YFSETQ, per germline. The CDR3 sequence: CASSTGGGTEAFF. For the CDR3, the DNA is TGCGCCAGCAGCACAGGGGGCGGCACTGAAGCTTTCTTT.

This clonotype was seen at least ten times. The chain links TRBV3-1 to TRBJ2-5; D unresolved. The CDR3 covers 15 residues. V lost 1 base and J 0 bases, leaving 9 bases between the germline ends. The germline CDR1 and CDR2 sequences are LGHDT and YNNKEL (reference sequence). The CDR3, as DNA: TGTGCCAGCAGCCAAGTGCCGGGTAACCAAGAGACCCAGTACTTC. Translating gives CASSQVPGNQETQYF.